The T cell receptor (beta chain) described here comes from a study of T cells after yellow fever vaccination. For the study at large: Preparation of fractions with low cell numbers was performed using SMART-Seq v4 Ultra Low Input.

Study results and caveats: High-abundance clonotypes from the bulk population could contaminate FACS-sorted repertoires. Clonotypes shared by both compartments, CD4 and CD8, made up a small share. A large majority of primary-vaccination clones showed up again after the booster (roughly 96% CD4, about 87% CD8).

This CDR3 comprises 16 residues. V lost 0 bases and J 2 bases, leaving 11 bases between the germline ends. In germline, CDR1 is LGHNA, CDR2 YNFKEQ. In its sample, this clonotype was seen a few times. Antigen unknown. Each CDR3 protein gets one entry after TCRdb re-called the 5' RACE reads with MiXCR. The sample consists of approximately 300,000 distinct CDR3 sequences, around 7.3% of them appearing once. This sequence was found in a young man who received the YFV17D yellow fever vaccine. The sample consisted of PBMCs, taken approximately 40 days after the first yellow fever vaccination. V is TRBV4-2 and J is TRBJ2-1, with D perhaps matching TRBD1 (6 bases). As DNA, the CDR3 is TGTGCCAGCAGCCAAGAATTCGGGACAACCTACAATGAGCAGTTCTTC. Translation gives CASSQEFGTTYNEQFF.